These 10 T cell receptor beta chains originate from one sample sequenced in a study of T cells after yellow fever vaccination. TCRdb re-called the 5' RACE reads through MiXCR, storing one row per CDR3 protein. The data show hundreds of thousands of distinct CDR3 sequences, roughly an eighth seen once. The input for sequencing was PBMCs, taken on the day of the yellow fever booster vaccination. All receptors derive from a man aged 25-45 years who received the YFV17D yellow fever vaccine.

The chain couples TRBV20-1 to TRBJ2-5, with D perhaps matching TRBD1 (5 bases). Germline lookup yields CDR1 DFQATT and CDR2 SNEGSKA (reference sequence). Between the trimmed V and J ends, which lost 3 bases and 1 base, there was a span of 9 bases. This CDR3 region has 13 residues. The CDR3 DNA reads as TGCAGTGCTAGGGGGCTATTCCAAGAGACCCAGTACTTC. Translation gives CSARGLFQETQYF.

This clonotype was observed a handful of times. The rearrangement links TRBV6-1 to TRBJ1-2; tentative D call: TRBD1 (6 bases). Germline CDR1 reads MNHNS; CDR2 reads SASEGT. Trimming left V 0 bases short and J 6 bases short, with 11 bases between. This CDR3 has 14 amino acids. The CDR3 loop reads CASSEAQGLDGYTF. CDR3 DNA: TGTGCCAGCAGTGAAGCACAGGGTTTGGATGGCTACACCTTC.

Of note for this clonotype: At one of its ends the junction is not consistent with the germline gene, which may arise from a read error. The CDR3 spells CASSVERLASF. CDR3 bases: TGTGCCAGCAGCGTAGAGCGTCTAGCAAGTTTC. V gene TRBV9 combines with J gene TRBJ2-5, with a tentative D call TRBD2 (5 bases). Germline V lookup: CDR1 SGDLS, CDR2 YYNGEE. CDR3 length: 11 residues.

Details on this clonotype: At one boundary the junction diverges from the germline segment, which might be a read error. V and J are TRBV5-1 and TRBJ2-2; possibly TRBD2 for D (6 bases). This CDR3 comprises 15 residues. Germline values: CDR1 SGHRS, CDR2 YFSETQ. The CDR3 region is CVSSLGGQNTGELFF. The CDR3 DNA is TGCGTCAGCAGCTTGGGAGGCCAGAACACCGGGGAGCTGTTTTTT.

This chain connects TRBV7-2 to TRBJ2-7; tentative D call: TRBD2 (5 bases). The ends were cut back, 1 base at V and 0 bases at J, with 10 bases in the middle. This CDR3 spans 15 amino acids. Germline V gene lookup returns CDR1 SGHTA and CDR2 FQGNSA. The CDR3 DNA reads TGTGCCAGCAGCTTAGGCGGGCCAACCTCCTACGAGCAGTACTTC. This sequence encodes CASSLGGPTSYEQYF.

This clonotype was observed a few times. The chain combines TRBV11-3 with TRBJ2-1; D is unresolved. Looked up from germline, CDR1 is SGHNT and CDR2 is YENEEA. V lost 0 bases to trimming and J lost 9 bases, with 9 bases between them. The CDR3 covers 13 residues. The CDR3 nucleotides read TGTGCCAGCAGCTTAGACGGTGTAGGTGAGCAGTTCTTC. It specifies CASSLDGVGEQFF.

This chain connects TRBV20-1 to TRBJ2-5; D unclear. The CDR3 is 12 residues long. V lost 6 bases and J lost 5, with 13 bases in between. Germline values: CDR1 DFQATT, CDR2 SNEGSKA (reference sequence). CDR3 DNA: TGCAGTGCCCGACTCCCGGCGGAGACCCAGTACTTC. It translates to CSARLPAETQYF.

The table lists this clonotype with a few counts. The chain employs TRBV6-2 or TRBV6-3 and TRBJ2-2; 10 nucleotides line up with TRBD2. Trimming took 3 bases from V and 7 from J; bases not matched to a gene: 8. The germline CDR1 and CDR2 sequences are MNHEY and SVGEGT. This CDR3 comprises 16 residues. The CDR3 spells CASSYEAGGPDGELFF. The DNA of the CDR3 is TGTGCCAGCAGTTATGAAGCGGGAGGGCCGGACGGGGAGCTGTTTTTT.

This clonotype occurred a few times. This chain joins TRBV5-1 and TRBJ1-1, with D possibly being TRBD1 (6 bases). CDR3 size: 15 residues. V lost 0 bases, J lost 6 bases, and 15 bases lay in between. CDR1 SGHRS and CDR2 YFSETQ come from the germline V gene. The CDR3 DNA is TGCGCCAGCAGCTTGGCCAATCCACAGGGCGCTGAAGCTTTCTTT. Translation gives CASSLANPQGAEAFF.

This clonotype has a handful of counts. The chain couples TRBV11-1 to TRBJ2-7; 16 nucleotides align to TRBD2. In germline, CDR1 is SGHAT, CDR2 FQDESV (reference sequence). V lost 4 bases to trimming and J lost 2 bases; unmatched junction nucleotides: 11. The CDR3 is 19 amino acids. CDR3 in DNA: TGTGCCAGCAGCTCCCGCTCGGGACTAGCGGGAGGGCTCGCCTACGAGCAGTACTTC. Protein: CASSSRSGLAGGLAYEQYF.